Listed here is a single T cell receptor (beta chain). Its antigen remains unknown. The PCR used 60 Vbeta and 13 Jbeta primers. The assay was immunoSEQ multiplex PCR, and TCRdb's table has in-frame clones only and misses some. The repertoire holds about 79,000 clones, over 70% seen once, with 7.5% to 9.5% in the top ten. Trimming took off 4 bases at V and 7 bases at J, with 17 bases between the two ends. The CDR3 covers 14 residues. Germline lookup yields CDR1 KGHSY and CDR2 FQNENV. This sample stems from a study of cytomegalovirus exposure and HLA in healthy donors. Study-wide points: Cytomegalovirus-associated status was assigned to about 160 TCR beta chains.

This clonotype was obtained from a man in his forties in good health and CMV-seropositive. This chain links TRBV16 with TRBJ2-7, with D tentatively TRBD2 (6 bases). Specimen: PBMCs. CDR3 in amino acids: CASSPFTGDGEQYF. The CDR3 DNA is TGTGCCAGCAGCCCCTTTACGGGGGACGGGGAGCAGTACTTC.